What follows are 10 T cell receptor beta chains derived from one specimen sequenced in a study of blood T cell repertoires in COVID-19. Assay: immunoSEQ multiplex PCR; the TCRdb copy retains only in-frame clones and omits some. The sample yields 140,000 to 150,000 clones, around four fifths seen once. The sample was peripheral blood. These receptors came from a woman between 40 and 55 years old with active or convalescent COVID-19.

The V call is TRBV9, the J call TRBJ1-1; possible D gene TRBD1, 5 bases. The CDR3 contains 17 residues. Trimming took off 0 bases at V and 0 bases at J, with 15 bases between the two ends. Germline CDR1 is SGDLS and CDR2 is YYNGEE. CDR3 sequence reads: CASSVVGGYFMNTEAFF. DNA of the CDR3: TGTGCCAGCAGCGTAGTTGGGGGGTACTTCATGAACACTGAAGCTTTCTTT.

V is TRBV7-9 and J is TRBJ1-1; the D is unclear. V was trimmed by 0 bases and J by 0 bases, leaving 8 bases between them. The germline CDR1 and CDR2 sequences are SEHNR and FQNEAQ (reference sequence). CDR3 length: 15 amino acids. The CDR3 spells CASSLAQIMNTEAFF. The CDR3 coding sequence is TGTGCCAGCAGCTTAGCACAGATTATGAACACTGAAGCTTTCTTT.

The rearrangement links TRBV19 to TRBJ2-4; D gene unclear. The V end was cut by 3 bases, the J end by 8 bases, with 5 bases between. CDR3 length equals 11 residues. In germline, CDR1 is LNHDA, CDR2 SQIVND (reference sequence). In DNA, the CDR3 is TGTGCCAGTAGTATTCGGTACATTCAGTACTTC. Translating it yields CASSIRYIQYF.

The rearrangement links TRBV14 to TRBJ2-2; 13 bases are a match to TRBD2. The germline V gene has CDR1 SGHDN and CDR2 FVKESK. The ends lost 6 bases at V and 0 bases at J; junction bases unmatched: 7. The CDR3 is 18 amino acids. The CDR3 here is CASSKGLAGFANTGELFF. Here the CDR3 DNA reads TGTGCCAGCAGTAAGGGACTAGCGGGATTCGCGAACACCGGGGAGCTGTTTTTT.

This sequence joins TRBV29-1 and TRBJ2-7, with a tentative D call TRBD1 (6 bases). This CDR3 has 13 residues. Trimming took off 5 bases at V and 2 bases at J, with 13 bases between the two ends. Germline CDR1 SQVTM, CDR2 ANQGSEA. This CDR3 is CSVSRGLAYEQYF. The DNA for the CDR3 is TGCAGCGTTTCCAGGGGTCTGGCCTACGAGCAGTACTTC.

V usage is TRBV11-2 and J usage is TRBJ1-2; TRBD1 is a possible D gene (6 bases). The length of the CDR3 is 14 residues. Germline lookup yields CDR1 SGHAT and CDR2 FQNNGV. Trimming took off 3 bases at V and 8 bases at J, with 16 bases between the two ends. The CDR3 sequence: CASSFGGGPEGYTF. For the CDR3, the DNA is TGTGCCAGCAGCTTCGGCGGGGGCCCGGAGGGCTACACCTTC.

The chain joins TRBV7-2 to TRBJ1-1; no firm D call. The CDR3 runs to 15 residues. Germline V gives CDR1 SGHTA, CDR2 FQGNSA. V was cut by 1 base and J by 0 bases, with 9 bases left in between. CDR3 sequence reads: CASSLGGDLNTEAFF. As DNA, the CDR3 is TGTGCCAGCAGCTTAGGAGGAGACCTGAACACTGAAGCTTTCTTT.

This chain joins TRBV6-5 and TRBJ2-5; D possibly corresponds to TRBD2 (5 bases). Between the trimmed V and J ends, which lost 0 bases and 5 bases, there was a span of 13 bases. The CDR3 spans 15 residues. Germline loops: CDR1 MNHEY, CDR2 SVGAGI. The CDR3 loop reads CASSYSGATGETQYF. In nucleotides, the CDR3 is TGTGCCAGCAGTTACTCGGGTGCAACGGGGGAGACCCAGTACTTC.

The CDR3 sequence: CASSRKWAQETQYF. CDR3 coding DNA: TGTGCCAGCAGCCGGAAATGGGCCCAAGAGACCCAGTACTTC. This rearrangement joins TRBV7-9 to TRBJ2-5; the D is unclear. V dropped 5 bases and J dropped 1 base, with 11 bases sitting between them. The CDR3 covers 14 residues. Germline V lookup: CDR1 SEHNR, CDR2 FQNEAQ (reference sequence).

The CDR3 DNA is TGTGCCAGCAGTTTCTCGAGCGACAGCCCCTACGAGCAGTACTTC. Translating it yields CASSFSSDSPYEQYF. The chain combines TRBV27 with TRBJ2-7; a weak D match, TRBD1 (5 bases). Trimming took off 3 bases at V and 2 bases at J, with 14 bases between the two ends. There are 15 residues in the CDR3. Per germline, CDR1 MNHEY and CDR2 SMNVEV (reference sequence).